Presented here are 29 T cell receptor beta chains from one specimen sequenced in a study of PD-1 blockade in classical Hodgkin lymphoma. Time point in this sample: cycle 4 day 1 (C4D1), after more than five weeks of nivolumab. All patients experienced relapse after autologous stem cell transplantation, and brentuximab vedotin exposure was variable. The repertoire was sequenced with immunoSEQ multiplex PCR; TCRdb's copy has only in-frame clones and lacks some. The sample shows tens of thousands of clones, 70% to 75% of them seen only once. This sample comprised peripheral blood mononuclear cells (PBMCs), obtained before the fourth cycle of nivolumab. Receptors were obtained from a human donor with classical Hodgkin lymphoma.

This clone occurred once. The V and J genes are TRBV5-1 and TRBJ2-3; D gene ambiguous. The CDR3 length is 14 residues. The germline V gene encodes CDR1 SGHRS and CDR2 YFSETQ. The V end was cut by 0 bases, the J end by 6 bases, with 11 bases between. The CDR3 DNA reads TGCGCCAGCAGCTTGGAGGGTGGATCGGATACGCAGTATTTT. Residues: CASSLEGGSDTQYF.

The J gene is TRBJ2-7, the V gene TRBV5-1; D remains unclear. CDR1 is SGHRS, CDR2 YFSETQ, per germline. The CDR3 totals 11 residues. V lost 2 bases to trimming and J lost 3 bases, with 3 bases between them. DNA of the CDR3: TGCGCCAGCAGCTTCGACTACGAGCAGTACTTC. Residues: CASSFDYEQYF.

This chain joins TRBV7-8 and TRBJ1-2, with 9 bases fitting TRBD1. The CDR3 is made up of 14 amino acids. Losses at the gene ends were 3 bases for V and 4 bases for J; bases not matched to a gene: 3. Germline V gives CDR1 SGHVS, CDR2 FQNEAQ. CDR3 nucleotides: TGTGCCAGCAGCTTGGGACAGGGAACCTATGGCTACACCTTC. Protein: CASSLGQGTYGYTF.

V is TRBV23-1 and J is TRBJ1-4, with D possibly matching TRBD1 (5 bases). TRBV23-1 belongs to the ORF category, with a function that is uncertain. The ends were cut back, 0 bases at V and 4 bases at J, with 18 bases in the middle. The CDR3 has 18 residues. The CDR3 DNA reads as TGCGCCAGCAGTCAATCTGTGGGACGGCAAGTCTTTAATGAAAAACTGTTTTTT. Translating gives CASSQSVGRQVFNEKLFF.

The chain combines TRBV2 with TRBJ2-2; possible D gene TRBD2, 5 bases. Trimming pared 7 bases from V and 1 base from J, leaving 7 bases between. Germline V gene data show CDR1 as SNHLY and CDR2 as FYNNEI. This CDR3 spans 13 amino acids. CDR3: CASKRENTGELFF. Here the CDR3 DNA reads TGTGCCAGCAAACGGGAGAACACCGGGGAGCTGTTTTTT.

This rearrangement joins TRBV7-9 to TRBJ1-6, with D possibly TRBD1 on 6 matching bases. With 5 bases removed from V and 6 bases from J, the gap between germline ends came to 11 bases. Germline V gene lookup returns CDR1 SEHNR and CDR2 FQNEAQ (reference sequence). The CDR3 length is 14 residues. In DNA form, the CDR3 reads TGTGCCAGCAGCCTTGGACAGTCTAATTCACCCCTCCACTTT. It yields the protein CASSLGQSNSPLHF.

This clone was seen more than once but under ten times. The rearrangement links TRBV5-1 to TRBJ1-2; 7 bases fit TRBD1. The CDR3 extends over 13 amino acids. Germline values: CDR1 SGHRS, CDR2 YFSETQ. V lost 3 bases, J lost 4 bases, and 3 bases stayed unmatched. This CDR3 reads CASSWDSTYGYTF. CDR3 nucleotides: TGCGCCAGCAGCTGGGACAGCACCTATGGCTACACCTTC. The complete variable domain, with remaining parts taken from reference TRBV5-1 and TRBJ1-2, reads KAGVTQTPRYLIKTRGQQVTLSCSPISGHRSVSWYQQTPGQGLQFLFEYFSETQRNKGNFPGRFSGRQFSNSRSEMNVSTLELGDSALYLCASSWDSTYGYTFGSGTRLTVV.

The chain combines TRBV18 with TRBJ1-3; no reliable D call. Germline CDR1 reads KGHSH; CDR2 reads LQKENI. CDR3 length: 16 amino acids. Trimming removed 4 bases at V and 0 bases at J, with 13 bases between. Here the CDR3 reads CASSQRKDDSGNTIYF. The CDR3 nucleotides are TGTGCCAGCTCACAAAGGAAGGATGACTCTGGAAACACCATATATTTT.

This clone was recorded a few times. V and J are TRBV6-1 and TRBJ2-7; 7 bases agree with TRBD1. V was pared by 6 bases and J by 2 bases, with 10 bases of the junction left unmatched. There are 15 residues in the CDR3. CDR1 and CDR2 (germline): MNHNS, SASEGT. In nucleotides, the CDR3 is TGTGCCAGCAGAAAACAGGGGCCCCAAACCTACGAGCAGTACTTC. Translating gives CASRKQGPQTYEQYF.

The gene calls are TRBV5-1 and TRBJ2-5; a weak D match, TRBD1 (6 bases). Germline CDR1 reads SGHRS; CDR2 reads YFSETQ. This CDR3 is built from 14 residues. Trimming left V 0 bases short and J 4 bases short, with 10 bases between. CDR3 residues: CASSLEGRGETQYF. CDR3 sequence (DNA): TGCGCCAGCAGCTTGGAGGGCAGGGGAGAGACCCAGTACTTC.

In this sample, this clone turned up a few times. V and J are TRBV6-5 and TRBJ2-3, with D unclear. The CDR3 sequence is 16 residues long. The ends were cut back, 0 bases at V and 2 bases at J, with 12 bases in the middle. Per the germline V gene, CDR1 is MNHEY and CDR2 is SVGAGI. The CDR3 loop is CASSYSWGRFTDTQYF. The CDR3 DNA sequence: TGTGCCAGCAGTTACTCGTGGGGAAGATTCACAGATACGCAGTATTTT.

This clone showed up just once. The chain combines TRBV5-1 with TRBJ2-3; TRBD1 is a possible D gene (5 bases). This CDR3 contains 14 residues. Trimming shortened V by 2 bases and J by 4 bases, and 11 bases separated the two germline ends. Germline values: CDR1 SGHRS, CDR2 YFSETQ. CDR3 coding DNA: TGCGCCAGCAGCTTCGGACAAAGCCCAGATACGCAGTATTTT. This gives the protein CASSFGQSPDTQYF.

This chain joins TRBV7-8 and TRBJ2-5; perhaps TRBD1 as D (5 bases). The CDR3 contains 13 residues. Germline-derived CDR1 and CDR2 are SGHVS and FQNEAQ. Trimming shortened V by 4 bases and J by 4 bases, and 10 bases separated the two germline ends. CDR3 sequence reads: CASSWARAETQYF. DNA of the CDR3: TGTGCCAGCAGCTGGGCCAGGGCAGAGACCCAGTACTTC. Supplemented by reference TRBV7-8 and TRBJ2-5, the full variable domain reads GAGVSQSPRYKVAKRGQDVALRCDPISGHVSLFWYQQALGQGPEFLTYFQNEAQLDKSGLPSDRFFAERPEGSVSTLKIQRTQQEDSAVYLCASSWARAETQYFGPGTRLLVL.

This clone was detected a few times. This rearrangement joins TRBV30 to TRBJ1-1; D uncertain. Germline V gene sequence: CDR1 GTSNPN, CDR2 SVGIG (reference sequence). V lost 0 bases and J lost 3, with 8 bases in between. The CDR3 has 13 amino acids. The CDR3 bases are TGTGCCTGGAGTGTCCAGGACGACACTGAAGCTTTCTTT. Protein sequence: CAWSVQDDTEAFF. The whole variable domain, remainder taken from reference TRBV30 and TRBJ1-1, is SQTIHQWPATLVQPVGSPLSLECTVEGTSNPNLYWYRQAAGRGLQLLFYSVGIGQISSEVPQNLSASRPQDRQFILSSKKLLLSDSGFYLCAWSVQDDTEAFFGQGTRLTVV.

This clone was seen more than once but under ten times. The V call is TRBV4-2, the J call TRBJ1-1; D not certain. V lost 0 bases and J 4 bases, leaving 9 bases between the germline ends. The CDR3 runs to 14 residues. CDR1 and CDR2 from the germline V gene are LGHNA and YNFKEQ. CDR3 coding DNA: TGTGCCAGCAGCCAAGATCCAGGTAGCACTGAAGCTTTCTTT. Amino acid sequence: CASSQDPGSTEAFF.

The chain employs TRBV5-1 and TRBJ2-2; no reliable D call. The CDR3 is 14 residues long. Germline V gene data show CDR1 as SGHRS and CDR2 as YFSETQ. Trimming took off 4 bases at V and 1 base at J, with 8 bases between the two ends. The CDR3 sequence: CASSPPQNTGELFF. The CDR3 DNA reads as TGCGCCAGCAGCCCCCCCCAGAACACCGGGGAGCTGTTTTTT.

V gene TRBV19 combines with J gene TRBJ2-2, with unresolved D. The germline gives CDR1 LNHDA, CDR2 SQIVND (reference sequence). This CDR3 is 13 amino acids long. V dropped 2 bases and J dropped 6 bases, with 7 bases sitting between them. Here the CDR3 DNA reads TGTGCCAGTAGTATATCTGGGGCCGGGGAGCTGTTTTTT. Protein product: CASSISGAGELFF.

The sample holds one count of this clone. The rearrangement joins TRBV19 to TRBJ2-3, with 8 nucleotides matching TRBD2. CDR3 length: 17 amino acids. The germline V gene encodes CDR1 LNHDA and CDR2 SQIVND (reference sequence). With 10 bases clipped from V and 0 bases from J, the junction kept 15 bases outside the gene matches. The DNA for the CDR3 is TGTGCCACCTCATCTGAGCGGGAGTGGGCTAGCACAGATACGCAGTATTTT. Its translation is CATSSEREWASTDTQYF.

The table lists this clone with a count of one. The CDR3 spells CASSQSWAMGTEAFF. As DNA, the CDR3 is TGTGCCAGCAGCCAATCCTGGGCTATGGGCACTGAAGCTTTCTTT. This chain uses TRBV16 with TRBJ1-1; D gene ambiguous. Trimming took off 0 bases at V and 4 bases at J, with 12 bases between the two ends. Germline values: CDR1 KGHSY, CDR2 FQNENV. The CDR3 spans 15 residues.

The chain couples TRBV7-9 to TRBJ2-7; D gene unclear. CDR1 SEHNR and CDR2 FQNEAQ come from the germline V gene (reference sequence). V was pared by 3 bases and J by 0 bases, with 12 bases between. CDR3 length: 15 amino acids. CDR3 in DNA: TGTGCCAGCAGCTTGGACGGCTCAAGCTCCTACGAGCAGTACTTC. Its protein product is CASSLDGSSSYEQYF.

This clone appeared a few times. This sequence joins TRBV10-1 and TRBJ2-7, with TRBD2 matching 10 bases. V was clipped by 3 bases and J by 2 bases; unmatched bases: 4. This CDR3 is 15 amino acids long. Germline V gives CDR1 WNHNN, CDR2 SYGVQD (reference sequence). The CDR3 loop is CASSDGTSVTYEQYF. In DNA form, the CDR3 reads TGCGCCAGCAGTGACGGGACTAGCGTCACCTACGAGCAGTACTTC.

The chain combines TRBV11-2 with TRBJ2-1; 8 bases are shared with TRBD2. With 8 bases clipped from V and 3 bases from J, the junction kept 0 bases outside the gene matches. The germline V gene encodes CDR1 SGHAT and CDR2 FQNNGV. The CDR3 totals 12 residues. CDR3 amino acids: CASGTSYNEQFF. Written as DNA, the CDR3 is TGTGCCAGCGGGACTAGCTACAATGAGCAGTTCTTC.

The rearrangement joins TRBV19 to TRBJ2-1; 8 nucleotides agree with TRBD2. The CDR3 runs to 16 residues. The germline V gene has CDR1 LNHDA and CDR2 SQIVND (reference sequence). V was pared by 5 bases and J by 7 bases, with 13 bases of the junction left unmatched. For the CDR3, the DNA is TGTGCCAGTAGTTCCCCCCGTAGCGGGATAGGAAATGAGCAGTTCTTC. Protein: CASSSPRSGIGNEQFF.

V and J are TRBV18 and TRBJ2-6, with D unresolved. Germline V gene data show CDR1 as KGHSH and CDR2 as LQKENI. V gave up 0 bases and J gave up 4 bases, with 4 bases separating them. The CDR3 totals 14 residues. The chain's CDR3 is CASSPPAGANVLTF. The CDR3 coding sequence is TGTGCCAGCTCACCACCGGCAGGGGCCAACGTCCTGACTTTC.

This clone was seen more than once but under ten times. The rearrangement links TRBV27 to TRBJ2-3, with 7 positions matching TRBD2. This CDR3 region has 14 residues. V shed 3 bases and J 4 bases; nucleotides not matched to a gene: 4. In germline, CDR1 is MNHEY, CDR2 SMNVEV (reference sequence). The CDR3 nucleotides read TGTGCCAGCAGTTTTTCGGCGGGAGCAGATACGCAGTATTTT. Its translation is CASSFSAGADTQYF.

This clone occurred a few times. The V gene is TRBV5-6, the J gene TRBJ2-1, with 7 bases that match TRBD2. J lost 2 bases, V lost 2 bases, and 7 bases had no gene match. From germline, CDR1 is SGHDT and CDR2 YYEEEE. This CDR3 contains 16 residues. The CDR3 region has the DNA TGTGCCAGCAGCTTTTGGGCGGGAGCAACCTACAATGAGCAGTTCTTC. It translates to CASSFWAGATYNEQFF.

V is TRBV14 and J is TRBJ2-7; D gene uncertain. Trimming took 3 bases from V and 5 from J, leaving 11 bases between them. Per the germline V gene, CDR1 is SGHDN and CDR2 is FVKESK. The CDR3 consists of 13 residues. The CDR3 is CASSHTLRHEQYF. The DNA for the CDR3 is TGTGCCAGCAGCCATACCCTTCGCCACGAGCAGTACTTC.

The CDR3 here is CASSLEVSGANVLTF. CDR3 in DNA: TGTGCCAGCAGCCTCGAAGTCTCTGGGGCCAACGTCCTGACTTTC. The chain has TRBV7-9 and TRBJ2-6, with D unclear. The CDR3 covers 15 residues. V was pared by 5 bases and J by 0 bases, with 8 bases between. Looked up from germline, CDR1 is SEHNR and CDR2 is FQNEAQ (reference sequence).

With respect to this clone: The sample carries other DNA sequences with the same CDR3. The J gene is TRBJ1-2, the V gene TRBV5-1; D ambiguous. The CDR3 is 11 amino acids. Looked up from germline, CDR1 is SGHRS and CDR2 is YFSETQ. With 3 bases removed from V and 5 bases from J, the gap between germline ends came to 5 bases. CDR3 nucleotide sequence: TGCGCCAGCAGCTCGGAATATGGCTACACCTTC. Translated, it gives CASSSEYGYTF.